These 12 T cell receptor beta chains were all obtained from the same sample, sequenced in a study of T-cell reconstitution after alpha-beta-depleted transplantation in children. TCRbeta library construction was performed incorporating unique molecular identifiers. Via MiXCR, TCRdb re-called the PCR reads, giving one row per CDR3 protein. This table has 500,000 to 750,000 distinct CDR3 sequences, over 10% appearing once. The sequencing used PBMCs, mostly from graft donor cells, collected 360 days after TCRalphabeta/CD19-depleted stem cell transplant. These TCRs come from a male patient aged 10 to 17 who had a stem cell transplant for acute myeloid leukemia, so the T cells may come from the graft donor.

This clonotype was detected only a few times. The J gene is TRBJ2-3, the V gene TRBV7-9, with D hard to call. The CDR3 has 12 amino acids. CDR1 SEHNR and CDR2 FQNEAQ come from the germline V gene (reference sequence). Trimming took 6 bases from V and 7 from J, leaving 11 bases between them. CDR3 protein: CASSYLVNTQYF. In DNA, the CDR3 is TGTGCCAGCAGTTATTTGGTGAATACGCAGTATTTT.

The chain combines TRBV19 with TRBJ1-1; no firm D call. Per the germline V gene, CDR1 is LNHDA and CDR2 is SQIVND (reference sequence). V was shortened by 3 bases and J by 0 bases, with 8 bases between the two germline ends. The CDR3 is made up of 14 amino acids. The CDR3: CASSISRVNTEAFF. DNA for the CDR3: TGTGCCAGTAGTATCAGCCGAGTGAACACTGAAGCTTTCTTT. Complete variable domain (other parts from reference TRBV19 and TRBJ1-1): DGGITQSPKYLFRKEGQNVTLSCEQNLNHDAMYWYRQDPGQGLRLIYYSQIVNDFQKGDIAEGYSVSREKKESFPLTVTSAQKNPTAFYLCASSISRVNTEAFFGQGTRLTVV.

The rearrangement links TRBV11-2 to TRBJ2-7, with 14 bases matching TRBD2. V lost 5 bases to trimming and J lost 3 bases; unmatched junction nucleotides: 12. The CDR3 is made up of 18 amino acids. The V gene's germline CDR1 is SGHAT and CDR2 FQNNGV. This CDR3 is CASSPGLAGEGHYYEQYF. The CDR3 nucleotides read TGTGCCAGCAGCCCGGGACTAGCGGGAGAAGGTCATTACTACGAGCAGTACTTC.

This clonotype came up many times. The chain recombines TRBV28 with TRBJ2-5; no clear D gene. V lost 10 bases and J lost 5, with 32 bases in between. This CDR3 is 18 amino acids long. Germline V CDR1 and CDR2: MDHEN, SYDVKM. CDR3 nucleotides: TGTGCCACCCAACCTCCTTTGGGCTGGAAGGCGGTCAATGAGACCCAGTACTTC. It is translated as CATQPPLGWKAVNETQYF.

This clonotype was counted ten times or more. The chain is built from TRBV29-1 and TRBJ2-1, with a tentative D call TRBD1 (5 bases). The CDR3 covers 14 residues. Trimming left V 3 bases short and J 0 bases short, with 9 bases between. Germline CDR1 and CDR2: SQVTM and ANQGSEA. The CDR3 reads CSVESRASYNEQFF. CDR3 nucleotide sequence: TGCAGCGTTGAGTCCAGGGCCTCCTACAATGAGCAGTTCTTC.

This clonotype has more than one count but fewer than ten. The rearrangement joins TRBV7-9 to TRBJ2-5; TRBD2 is a possible D gene (5 bases). The ends were cut back, 4 bases at V and 6 bases at J, with 9 bases in the middle. The CDR3 is 12 residues long. Per the germline V gene, CDR1 is SEHNR and CDR2 is FQNEAQ (reference sequence). CDR3 in DNA: TGTGCCAGCAGCTCCCCCGGGAAGACCCAGTACTTC. Protein sequence: CASSSPGKTQYF. The full variable domain, rest sourced from reference TRBV7-9 and TRBJ2-5, is DTGVSQNPRHKITKRGQNVTFRCDPISEHNRLYWYRQTLGQGPEFLTYFQNEAQLEKSRLLSDRFSAERPKGSFSTLEIQRTEQGDSAMYLCASSSPGKTQYFGPGTRLLVL.

The rearrangement uses TRBV6-1 and TRBJ2-7; TRBD2 matches at 11 bases. With V trimmed by 6 bases and J by 0 bases, 4 bases remained unmatched. The CDR3 is 15 amino acids. Germline-derived CDR1 and CDR2 are MNHNS and SASEGT. The CDR3 protein is CASRPGLADSYEQYF. CDR3 bases: TGTGCCAGCAGACCGGGACTAGCGGACTCCTACGAGCAGTACTTC.

This clonotype was seen once. This clone may be a read error of a much larger clone one base away. The genes are TRBV20-1 and TRBJ2-3; D remains ambiguous. CDR3 length: 12 amino acids. CDR1 DFQATT and CDR2 SNEGSKA come from the germline V gene (reference sequence). The DNA of the CDR3 is TGCAGTGCTATGGAAAGCACAGATACGGAGTATTTT. Its protein is CSAMESTDTEYF.

This clonotype showed up just a few times. The rearrangement joins TRBV6-1 to TRBJ2-2, with 8 bases matching TRBD2. V dropped 7 bases and J dropped 5; count of bases not matched to a gene: 6. The CDR3 covers 14 residues. Germline values: CDR1 MNHNS, CDR2 SASEGT. CDR3 in amino acids: CASTATSATGELFF. CDR3 bases: TGTGCCAGCACCGCGACTAGCGCTACCGGGGAGCTGTTTTTT.

This clonotype came up a few times. The rearrangement joins TRBV20-1 to TRBJ2-5; 12 nucleotides line up with TRBD2. The CDR3 consists of 14 residues. Germline V gene sequence: CDR1 DFQATT, CDR2 SNEGSKA (reference sequence). V shed 0 bases, J shed 13 bases, and the junction held 9 bases outside the gene matches. The CDR3 bases are TGCAGTGCTAGAGATAGCTGGCTAGCGGGAGGGATGTACTTC. Translated: CSARDSWLAGGMYF.

This clonotype was detected a few times. V and J are TRBV6-5 and TRBJ1-4; weak D call: TRBD1 (5 bases). From germline, CDR1 is MNHEY and CDR2 SVGAGI. Trimming took off 5 bases at V and 7 bases at J, with 20 bases between the two ends. The CDR3 runs to 16 residues. The CDR3: CASSPPGLGGFEKLFF. The CDR3 DNA reads as TGTGCCAGCAGTCCGCCGGGACTGGGAGGATTTGAAAAACTGTTTTTT.

This clonotype appeared a few times. The chain carries TRBV7-8 and TRBJ2-1; 10 bases line up with TRBD2. Germline CDR1 reads SGHVS; CDR2 reads FQNEAQ. Germline trimming cut 2 bases from V and 6 bases from J; bases unmatched to any gene: 7. The CDR3 has 16 residues. The CDR3 coding sequence is TGTGCCAGCAGCTTACGACTAGCGGGTCCAACCAATGAGCAGTTCTTC. Translated: CASSLRLAGPTNEQFF. Together with reference TRBV7-8 and TRBJ2-1, the CDR3 gives the full variable domain: GAGVSQSPRYKVAKRGQDVALRCDPISGHVSLFWYQQALGQGPEFLTYFQNEAQLDKSGLPSDRFFAERPEGSVSTLKIQRTQQEDSAVYLCASSLRLAGPTNEQFFGPGTRLTVL.